These 3 T cell receptor beta chains share one sample of origin, sequenced in a study of cytomegalovirus exposure and HLA in healthy donors. Produced via immunoSEQ multiplex PCR; TCRdb's table is partial and in-frame only. The sample includes around 190,000 clones, roughly three quarters of them seen just once. Material for sequencing was PBMCs. All receptors come from a young woman in good health and CMV-seronegative.

This sequence joins TRBV28 and TRBJ2-5, with a possible D match to TRBD1 (5 bases). V lost 5 bases and J 0 bases, leaving 16 bases between the germline ends. This CDR3 contains 16 residues. Germline V lookup: CDR1 MDHEN, CDR2 SYDVKM. The CDR3 DNA is TGTGCCAGCAGTCAGACCGGCAGGGCCTACCAAGAGACCCAGTACTTC. It yields the protein CASSQTGRAYQETQYF.

The chain links TRBV30 to TRBJ1-1; TRBD1 might be the D (5 bases). Germline assignment: CDR1 GTSNPN and CDR2 SVGIG (reference sequence). The ends were cut back, 2 bases at V and 1 base at J, with 11 bases in the middle. The CDR3 runs to 14 residues. CDR3 residues: CAWSKVGANTEAFF. The CDR3 DNA follows: TGTGCCTGGAGTAAGGTTGGGGCGAACACTGAAGCTTTCTTT.

This chain joins TRBV14 and TRBJ2-3; D not certain. V was pared by 0 bases and J by 1 base, with 8 bases between. The germline V gene has CDR1 SGHDN and CDR2 FVKESK. CDR3 length: 15 amino acids. The CDR3 loop reads CASSQDYPGTDTQYF. The DNA for the CDR3 is TGTGCCAGCAGCCAAGACTACCCCGGCACAGATACGCAGTATTTT.